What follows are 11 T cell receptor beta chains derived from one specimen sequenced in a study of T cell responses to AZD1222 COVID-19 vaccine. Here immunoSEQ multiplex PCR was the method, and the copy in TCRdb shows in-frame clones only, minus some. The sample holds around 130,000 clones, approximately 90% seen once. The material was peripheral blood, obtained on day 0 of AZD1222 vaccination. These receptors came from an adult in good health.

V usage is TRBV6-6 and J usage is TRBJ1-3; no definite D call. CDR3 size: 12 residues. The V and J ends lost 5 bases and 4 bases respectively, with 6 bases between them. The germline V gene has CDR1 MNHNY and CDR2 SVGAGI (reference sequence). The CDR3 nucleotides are TGTGCCAGCAGTCCCTCGGGAAACACCATATATTTT. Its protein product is CASSPSGNTIYF.

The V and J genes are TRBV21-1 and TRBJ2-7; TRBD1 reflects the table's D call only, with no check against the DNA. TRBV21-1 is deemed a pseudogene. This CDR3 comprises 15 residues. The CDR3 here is CASSKGANPSDEQYF. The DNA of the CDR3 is TGTGCCAGCAGCAAAGGGGCGAACCCCTCGGACGAGCAGTACTTC.

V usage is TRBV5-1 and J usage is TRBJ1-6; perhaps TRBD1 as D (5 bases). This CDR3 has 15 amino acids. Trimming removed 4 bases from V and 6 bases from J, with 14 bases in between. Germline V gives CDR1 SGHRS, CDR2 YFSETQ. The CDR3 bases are TGCGCCAGCAGCCGAGGAGGGGAGACTAATTCACCCCTCCACTTT. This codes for CASSRGGETNSPLHF.

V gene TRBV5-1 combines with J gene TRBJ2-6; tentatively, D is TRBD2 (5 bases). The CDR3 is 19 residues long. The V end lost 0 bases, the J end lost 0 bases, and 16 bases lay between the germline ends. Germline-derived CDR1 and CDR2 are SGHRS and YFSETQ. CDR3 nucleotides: TGCGCCAGCAGCTTGGGGGCGGGCGCGACTTTCTCTGGGGCCAACGTCCTGACTTTC. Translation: CASSLGAGATFSGANVLTF.

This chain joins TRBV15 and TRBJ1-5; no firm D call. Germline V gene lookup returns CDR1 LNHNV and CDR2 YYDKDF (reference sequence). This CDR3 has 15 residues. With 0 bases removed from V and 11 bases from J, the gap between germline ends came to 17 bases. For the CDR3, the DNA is TGTGCCACCAGCAGAGATCTTGGGAGGGTTGGGACCCAGCATTTT. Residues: CATSRDLGRVGTQHF.

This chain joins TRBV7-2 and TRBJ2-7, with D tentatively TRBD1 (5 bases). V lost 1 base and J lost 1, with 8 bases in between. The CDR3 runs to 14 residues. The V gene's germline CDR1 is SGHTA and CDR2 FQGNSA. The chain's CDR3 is CASSLEWTSYEQYF. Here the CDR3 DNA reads TGTGCCAGCAGCTTAGAGTGGACATCCTACGAGCAGTACTTC.

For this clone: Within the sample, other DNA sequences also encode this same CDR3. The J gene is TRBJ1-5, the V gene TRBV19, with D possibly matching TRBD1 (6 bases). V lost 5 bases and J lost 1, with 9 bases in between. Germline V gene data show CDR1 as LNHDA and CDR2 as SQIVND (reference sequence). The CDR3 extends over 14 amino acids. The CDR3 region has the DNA TGTGCCAGTAGTCCCGGACAGAGCAATCAGCCCCAGCATTTT. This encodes CASSPGQSNQPQHF.

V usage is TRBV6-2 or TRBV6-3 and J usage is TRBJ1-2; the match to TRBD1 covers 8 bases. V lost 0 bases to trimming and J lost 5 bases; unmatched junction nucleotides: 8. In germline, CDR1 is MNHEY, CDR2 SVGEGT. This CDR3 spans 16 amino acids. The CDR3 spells CASSYSLDRAGYGYTF. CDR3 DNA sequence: TGTGCCAGCAGTTACTCCTTGGACAGGGCGGGGTATGGCTACACCTTC.

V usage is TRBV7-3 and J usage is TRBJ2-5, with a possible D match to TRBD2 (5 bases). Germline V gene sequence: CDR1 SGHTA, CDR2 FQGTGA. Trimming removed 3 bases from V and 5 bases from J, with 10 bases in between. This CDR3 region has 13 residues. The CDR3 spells CASSFGVMETQYF. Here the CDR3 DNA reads TGTGCCAGCAGCTTCGGGGTGATGGAGACCCAGTACTTC.

This CDR3 is CASSTTSGLTYEQYF. As DNA, the CDR3 is TGCGCCAGCAGCACAACTAGCGGGCTCACCTACGAGCAGTACTTC. The V gene is TRBV5-1, the J gene TRBJ2-7, with 9 bases identical to TRBD2. The CDR3 length is 15 residues. V was pared by 4 bases and J by 2 bases, with 7 bases of the junction left unmatched. The V gene's germline CDR1 is SGHRS and CDR2 YFSETQ.

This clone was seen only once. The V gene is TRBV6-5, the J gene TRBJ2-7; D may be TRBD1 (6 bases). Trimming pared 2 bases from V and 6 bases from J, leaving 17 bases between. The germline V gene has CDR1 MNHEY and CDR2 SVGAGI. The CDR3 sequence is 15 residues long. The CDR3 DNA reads TGTGCCAGCAGTTACACCGAGCTACAGGGTTCCGAGCAGTACTTC. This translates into CASSYTELQGSEQYF.